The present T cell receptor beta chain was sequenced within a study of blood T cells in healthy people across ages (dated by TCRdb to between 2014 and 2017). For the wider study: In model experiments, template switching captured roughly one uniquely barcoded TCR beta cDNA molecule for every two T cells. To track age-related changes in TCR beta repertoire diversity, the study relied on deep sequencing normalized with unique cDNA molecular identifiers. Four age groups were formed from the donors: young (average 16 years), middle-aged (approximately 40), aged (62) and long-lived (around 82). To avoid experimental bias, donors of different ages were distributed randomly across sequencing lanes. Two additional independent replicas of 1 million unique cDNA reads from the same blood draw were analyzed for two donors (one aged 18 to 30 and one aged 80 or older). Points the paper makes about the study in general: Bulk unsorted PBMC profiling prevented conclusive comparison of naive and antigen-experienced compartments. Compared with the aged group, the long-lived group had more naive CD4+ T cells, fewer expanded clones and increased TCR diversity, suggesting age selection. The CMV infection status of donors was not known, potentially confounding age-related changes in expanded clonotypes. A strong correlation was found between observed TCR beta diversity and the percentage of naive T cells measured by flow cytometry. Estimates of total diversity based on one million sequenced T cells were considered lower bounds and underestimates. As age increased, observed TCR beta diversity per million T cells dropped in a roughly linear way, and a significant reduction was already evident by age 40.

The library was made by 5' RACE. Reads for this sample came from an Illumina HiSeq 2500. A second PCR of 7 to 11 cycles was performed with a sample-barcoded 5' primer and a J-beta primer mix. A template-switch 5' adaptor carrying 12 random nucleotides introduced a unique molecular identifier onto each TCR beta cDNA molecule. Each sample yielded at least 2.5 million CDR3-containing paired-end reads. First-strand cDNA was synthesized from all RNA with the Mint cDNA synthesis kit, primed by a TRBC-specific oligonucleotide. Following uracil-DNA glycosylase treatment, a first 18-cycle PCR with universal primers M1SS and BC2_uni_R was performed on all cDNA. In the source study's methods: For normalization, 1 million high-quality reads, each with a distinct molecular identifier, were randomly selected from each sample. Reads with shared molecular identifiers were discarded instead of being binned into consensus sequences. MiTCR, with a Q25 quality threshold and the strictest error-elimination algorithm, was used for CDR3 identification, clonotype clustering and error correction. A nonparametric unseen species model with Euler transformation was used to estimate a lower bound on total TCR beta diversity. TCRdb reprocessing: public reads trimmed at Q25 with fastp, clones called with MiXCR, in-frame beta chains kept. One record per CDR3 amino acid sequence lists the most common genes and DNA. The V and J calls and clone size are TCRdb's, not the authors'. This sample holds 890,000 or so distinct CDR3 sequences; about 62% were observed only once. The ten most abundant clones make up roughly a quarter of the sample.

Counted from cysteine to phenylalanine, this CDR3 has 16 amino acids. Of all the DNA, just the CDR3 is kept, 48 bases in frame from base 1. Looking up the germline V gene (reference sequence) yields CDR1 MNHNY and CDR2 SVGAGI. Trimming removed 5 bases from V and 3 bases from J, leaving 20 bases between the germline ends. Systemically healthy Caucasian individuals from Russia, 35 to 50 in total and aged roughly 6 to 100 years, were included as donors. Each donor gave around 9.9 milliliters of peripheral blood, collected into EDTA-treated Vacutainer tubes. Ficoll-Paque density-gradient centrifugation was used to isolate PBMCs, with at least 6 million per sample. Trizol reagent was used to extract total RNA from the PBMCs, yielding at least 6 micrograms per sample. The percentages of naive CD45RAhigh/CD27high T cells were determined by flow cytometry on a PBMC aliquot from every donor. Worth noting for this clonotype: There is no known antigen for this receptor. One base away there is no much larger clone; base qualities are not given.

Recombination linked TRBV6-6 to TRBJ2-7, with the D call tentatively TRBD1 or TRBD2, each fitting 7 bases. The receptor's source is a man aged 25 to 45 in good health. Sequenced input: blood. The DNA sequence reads TGTGCCAGCAGTAGGACCGGGGAGGGGGCGGACTACGAGCAGTACTTC. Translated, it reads CASSRTGEGADYEQYF.